The source of this TCR beta chain is a study of blood T cell repertoires in COVID-19. Study-wide context: Sites across the United States, Italy and Spain contributed samples from acute and convalescent COVID-19.

Method: immunoSEQ multiplex PCR; TCRdb's copy keeps in-frame clones and lacks some. The sample shows 150,000 or so clones, more than 65% of them seen only once. Between the trimmed V and J ends, which lost 3 bases and 3 bases, there was a span of 8 bases. The CDR3 is 13 amino acids. The Seattle site enrolled patients during active infection and followed them longitudinally. The sequenced material came from peripheral blood. This sequence was found in a woman aged 60-75 years with COVID-19, enrolled during active disease. The rearrangement joins TRBV12-3 or TRBV12-4 to TRBJ1-1; no definite D call. CDR3 region: CASSFIRDTEAFF. In DNA form, the CDR3 reads TGTGCCAGCAGTTTCATCCGCGACACTGAAGCTTTCTTT.